This T cell receptor (beta chain) was identified in a study of blood T cell repertoires in COVID-19. Study-level background: COVID-19 samples, acute and convalescent, were from the United States, Italy and Spain. In each case, the material was cDNA or gDNA derived from T cells, B-cell-depleted T cells, or PBMCs.

Per the original methods: Reference gene primers were amplified, and this amplification served to estimate nucleated cell counts. The repertoire was sequenced with immunoSEQ multiplex PCR; TCRdb's copy has only in-frame clones and lacks some. That table is the source of V, J and clone size, and D and trimming were worked out from the DNA. The sample lists roughly 250,000 clones; approximately 79% were seen once. The germline V and J ends were trimmed by 3 bases and 3 bases, with 11 bases remaining between them. Germline V lookup: CDR1 SQVTM, CDR2 ANQGSEA. The CDR3 has 13 residues. This clone was seen only once.

The clonotype was recovered from a woman aged 35 to 49 with active or convalescent COVID-19. Sequences were obtained from peripheral blood. This chain links TRBV29-1 with TRBJ1-2, with D unclear. This chain's CDR3 is CSVDRQVDYGYTF. CDR3 DNA sequence: TGCAGCGTTGATCGGCAGGTAGACTATGGCTACACCTTC.